This entry describes one T cell receptor (beta chain). This entry is derived from a study of blood T cell repertoires in COVID-19. Background on the study: Italy, Spain and the United States were the sources of the convalescent and acute COVID-19 samples. PBMCs, B-cell-depleted T cells, or T cells provided the cDNA or gDNA that made up the material.

Per the original methods: Counts of nucleated cells, estimated from reference gene primer amplification, were obtained. Profiled with immunoSEQ multiplex PCR; TCRdb holds only in-frame clones, not every one. For V, J and clone size, that table is used; D and trimming come from the DNA. Among around 130,000 clones listed, over 75% were seen once. This CDR3 is built from 12 residues. The V gene lost 6 bases and the J gene lost 5 bases, with 7 bases spanning the gap. The germline gives CDR1 MNHEY, CDR2 SVGAGI. The specimen sequenced was peripheral blood. The receptor was derived from a man in his forties or fifties with acute or convalescent COVID-19. The chain links TRBV6-5 to TRBJ2-2; no clear D. CDR3 region: CASSEETGELFF. CDR3 DNA: TGTGCCAGCAGCGAGGAGACCGGGGAGCTGTTTTTT.